The 4 T cell receptor beta chains listed next were all sequenced from one sample in a study of blood T cell repertoires in COVID-19. The assay was immunoSEQ multiplex PCR, and TCRdb's table has in-frame clones only and misses some. The sample records 70,000 to 95,000 clones, 80% to 90% being singletons. Source material: peripheral blood. These receptors originate from a human donor in a cohort sampled during active COVID-19.

This clone was recorded a few times. The chain is built from TRBV19 and TRBJ1-2; the D gene is possibly TRBD1 (6 bases). The germline V gene encodes CDR1 LNHDA and CDR2 SQIVND (reference sequence). V was pared by 7 bases and J by 5 bases, with 23 bases between. The CDR3 is 16 amino acids. CDR3 loop: CASTPVRGGSGYGYTF. DNA of the CDR3: TGTGCCAGTACCCCTGTTAGGGGGGGCTCGGGATATGGCTACACCTTC.

This clone was seen only once. CDR3 coding DNA: TGCGCCAGCAGCCAAGCCCTGACAGAGCAAGGCTACACCTTC. This sequence encodes CASSQALTEQGYTF. This chain connects TRBV4-1 to TRBJ1-2, with TRBD1 as a possible D gene (5 bases). V lost 1 base, J lost 8 bases, and 14 bases lay in between. Germline V CDR1 and CDR2: MGHRA, YSYEKL. The CDR3 sequence is 14 residues long.

The chain is built from TRBV11-2 and TRBJ1-4; D may be TRBD1 (5 bases). The V end lost 3 bases, the J end lost 7 bases, and 15 bases lay between the germline ends. The CDR3 has 15 residues. Looked up from germline, CDR1 is SGHAT and CDR2 is FQNNGV. CDR3 region: CASSFQSRGSEKLFF. Written as DNA, the CDR3 is TGTGCCAGCAGCTTCCAGTCAAGGGGTAGTGAAAAACTGTTTTTT.

This clone was detected once. This sequence joins TRBV18 and TRBJ1-6, with D uncertain. The CDR3 runs 15 residues. The germline V gene has CDR1 KGHSH and CDR2 LQKENI. The V end was cut by 0 bases, the J end by 5 bases, with 8 bases between. The CDR3 coding sequence is TGTGCCAGCTCACCACCGTCCGGAGATAATTCACCCCTCCACTTT. This translates into CASSPPSGDNSPLHF.